This T cell receptor beta chain was sequenced during a study of cytomegalovirus exposure and HLA in healthy donors. Study-level findings and limits: Apart from CMV serostatus, no immune exposure information was available. Confirmation was obtained in vitro that three CMV-associated chains are specific for CMV antigens.

The junction had 8 bases not matched to a gene; V was cut back by 6 bases and J by 8 bases. Germline-derived CDR1 and CDR2 are LNHDA and SQIVND (reference sequence). This CDR3 has 13 amino acids. Note on this clone: Its target is not known.

Primers: 60 Vbeta forward and 13 Jbeta reverse. This table comes from immunoSEQ multiplex PCR, and its TCRdb copy is limited to in-frame clones, with some not included. The repertoire holds 210,000 or so clones, with about 77% as singletons. The J gene is TRBJ1-2, the V gene TRBV19, with TRBD1 identical over 8 bases. Sequences were obtained from PBMCs. The source is a boy under 18 in good health and CMV-seronegative. This CDR3 is CASRQTGAEGYTF. The CDR3 nucleotides read TGTGCCAGTAGGCAGACAGGGGCGGAGGGCTACACCTTC.